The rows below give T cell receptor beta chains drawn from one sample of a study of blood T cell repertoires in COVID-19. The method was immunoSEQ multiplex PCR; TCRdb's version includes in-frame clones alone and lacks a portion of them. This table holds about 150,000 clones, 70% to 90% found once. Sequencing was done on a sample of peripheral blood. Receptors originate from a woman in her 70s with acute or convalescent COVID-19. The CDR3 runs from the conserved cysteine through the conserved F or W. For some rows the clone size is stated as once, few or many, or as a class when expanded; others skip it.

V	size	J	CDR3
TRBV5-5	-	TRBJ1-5	CASSLVPLDNQPQHF
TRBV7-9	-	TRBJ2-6	CASSPRQGPSSGANVLTF
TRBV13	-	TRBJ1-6	CASSQRGAYNSPLHF
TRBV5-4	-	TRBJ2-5	CASSLPGQGYQETQYF
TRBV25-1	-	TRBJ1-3	CASSARQGSGNTIYF
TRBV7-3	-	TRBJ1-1	CASSLTRQAEAFF
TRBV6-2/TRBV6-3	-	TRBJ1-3	CASSARAGNTIYF
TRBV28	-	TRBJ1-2	CASSRAGSVYGYTF
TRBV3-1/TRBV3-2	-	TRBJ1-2	CASSHLRTGIGDYGYTF
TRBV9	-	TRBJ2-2	CASSVEGIGAGELFF
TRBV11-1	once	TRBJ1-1	CASSPSRQGQEAFF
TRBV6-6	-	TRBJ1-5	CASSYSTGYSNQPQHF
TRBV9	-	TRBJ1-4	CASSVGQGGTNEKLFF
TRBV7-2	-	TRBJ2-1	CASSLVGTGIYNEQFF
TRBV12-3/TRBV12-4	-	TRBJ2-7	CASSPDTLEQYF
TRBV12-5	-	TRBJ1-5	CASGLDQGSGVQPQHF
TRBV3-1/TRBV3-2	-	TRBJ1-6	CASNLGTGVLHF
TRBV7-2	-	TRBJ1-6	CASSLATGIFSNSPLHF
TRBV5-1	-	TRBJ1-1	CASSWTDRGPAFF
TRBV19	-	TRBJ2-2	CASSPSGGLAGELFF
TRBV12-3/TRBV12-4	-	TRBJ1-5	CASSQGYNQPQHF
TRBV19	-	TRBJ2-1	CASSLYSPYNEQFF
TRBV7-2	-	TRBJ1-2	CASSLGAGQGSSYGYTF
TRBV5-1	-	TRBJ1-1	CASSQRTGHTEAFF
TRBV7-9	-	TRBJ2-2	CASSIRLRGHGELFF
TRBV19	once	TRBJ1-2	CASSTGTGGNYGYTF
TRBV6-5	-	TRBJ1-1	CASSYSGGTEAFF
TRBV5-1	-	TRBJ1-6	CASSLGLGQGSPLHF
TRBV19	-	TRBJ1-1	CASSAQTGRVNTEAFF
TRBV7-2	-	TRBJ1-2	CASSAGQVRSYGYTF
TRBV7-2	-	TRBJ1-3	CASSLVGTGGPGNTIYF
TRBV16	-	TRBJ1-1	CASSQFRGTEAFF
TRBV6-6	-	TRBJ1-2	CASSSQTGGYGYTF